Included here is one T cell receptor beta chain sequence, with context. What it binds is not known. The V gene's germline CDR1 is SNHLY and CDR2 FYNNEI. V was shortened by 8 bases and J by 8 bases, with 19 bases between the two germline ends. This CDR3 contains 14 residues. The data originate from a study of cytomegalovirus exposure and HLA in healthy donors. This PCR relied on a set of 60 Vbeta primers and 13 Jbeta primers. Repertoires were generated with immunoSEQ multiplex PCR, while TCRdb's copy carries only in-frame clones and drops some. The sample holds some 190,000 clones, 87% seen once. Overall study findings and caveats: In a later analysis, most CMV-associated TCR beta chains appeared HLA-restricted.

This receptor was obtained from a boy aged 2 to 9 in good health and CMV-seronegative. The chain joins TRBV2 to TRBJ2-1; D possibly corresponds to TRBD2 (6 bases). The specimen sequenced was PBMCs. The CDR3 nucleotides read TGTGCCAGCCGACCGGGAGTTATGTTAGATGAGCAGTTCTTC. Amino acid sequence: CASRPGVMLDEQFF.